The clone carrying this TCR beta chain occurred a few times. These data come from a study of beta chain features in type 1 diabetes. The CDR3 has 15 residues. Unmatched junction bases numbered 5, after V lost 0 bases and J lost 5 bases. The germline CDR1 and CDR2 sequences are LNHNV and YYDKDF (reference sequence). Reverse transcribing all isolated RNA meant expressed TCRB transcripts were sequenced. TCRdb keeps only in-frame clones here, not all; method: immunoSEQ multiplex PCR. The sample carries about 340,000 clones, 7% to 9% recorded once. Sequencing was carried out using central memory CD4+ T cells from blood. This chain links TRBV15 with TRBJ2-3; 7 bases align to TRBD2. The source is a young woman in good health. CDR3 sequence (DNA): TGTGCCACCAGCAGAGAGAGCGGGATGGGAGATACGCAGTATTTT. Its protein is CATSRESGMGDTQYF.